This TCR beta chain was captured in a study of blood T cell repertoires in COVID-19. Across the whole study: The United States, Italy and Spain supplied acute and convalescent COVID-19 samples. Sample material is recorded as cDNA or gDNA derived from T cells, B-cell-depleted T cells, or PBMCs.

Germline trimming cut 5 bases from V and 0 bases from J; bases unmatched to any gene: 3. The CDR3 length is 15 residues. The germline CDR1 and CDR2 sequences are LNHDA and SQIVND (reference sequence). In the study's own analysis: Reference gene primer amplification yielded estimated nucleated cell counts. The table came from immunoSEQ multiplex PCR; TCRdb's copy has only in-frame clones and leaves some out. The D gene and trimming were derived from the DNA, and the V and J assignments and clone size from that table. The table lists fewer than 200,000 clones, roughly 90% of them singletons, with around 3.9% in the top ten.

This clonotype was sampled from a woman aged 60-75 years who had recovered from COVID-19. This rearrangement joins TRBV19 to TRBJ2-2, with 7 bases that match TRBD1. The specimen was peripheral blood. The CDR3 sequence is CASSPTGSNTGELFF. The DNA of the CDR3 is TGTGCCAGTAGTCCGACAGGGTCGAACACCGGGGAGCTGTTTTTT.